These T cell receptor beta chains were read from a single sample in a study of radiation and T cells in renal cell carcinoma. Measured with immunoSEQ multiplex PCR; TCRdb has only the in-frame clones, and not every one. The sample lists fewer than 85,000 clones, about 88% seen once, with 5.5% to 7% in the top ten. The sequencing here drew on blood, taken from a patient whose treatment included radiotherapy and nephrectomy. Source of these receptors: a woman in her seventies with renal cell carcinoma. Each CDR3 is given with its conserved first and last residue. D genes are given only for firm matches. A clone size is listed for some rows: how often the clone was seen (once, few, many), or a class if it is expanded.

V gene	clone size	J gene	D gene	CDR3 DNA	CDR3 protein
TRBV2	few	TRBJ1-5	TRBD1	TGTGCCAGCAGTCCCTGGGGGGACAGCAAACAGCCCCAGCATTTT	CASSPWGDSKQPQHF
TRBV19	few	TRBJ1-6	-	TGTGCCAGTAGTAGTCGGGATTCACCCCTCCACTTT	CASSSRDSPLHF
TRBV5-4	-	TRBJ2-5	TRBD2	TGTGCCAGCAGCTTGAAACTAGCGGAAGAGACCCAGTACTTC	CASSLKLAEETQYF
TRBV19	-	TRBJ2-1	TRBD2	TGTGCCAGTAGTATGCGGCTAGCGGGGCTTTCGGGGAATGAGCAGTTCTTC	CASSMRLAGLSGNEQFF
TRBV5-1	-	TRBJ1-6	-	TGCGCCAGCAGCTTTTCTGACACCCGTTTGACCCTCCACTTT	CASSFSDTRLTLHF
TRBV27	-	TRBJ1-1	-	TGTGCCAGCGGACGATCAAGCACTGAAGCTTTCTTT	CASGRSSTEAFF
TRBV5-1	once	TRBJ2-3	-	TGCGCCAGCAGCCCTCGACTAGGACAGGGCACAGATACGCAGTATTTT	CASSPRLGQGTDTQYF
TRBV28	-	TRBJ1-2	TRBD1	TGTGCCAGCAGCAGGACAGGCTATGGCTACACCTTC	CASSRTGYGYTF
TRBV5-1	-	TRBJ1-4	TRBD1	TGCGCCAGCAGCCGGACAGGGTTAAGCGAAAAACTGTTTTTT	CASSRTGLSEKLFF
TRBV7-9	-	TRBJ1-4	-	TGTGCCAGCAGCCAGACAGCAACTAATGAAAAACTGTTTTTT	CASSQTATNEKLFF
TRBV9	few	TRBJ2-3	TRBD2	TGTGCCAGCAGCGTTCGGGGGGGGCCAGATACGCAGTATTTT	CASSVRGGPDTQYF
TRBV29-1	-	TRBJ2-1	TRBD2	TGCAGCGTCTCCGTTATAGCGGGGGCTAACAATGAGCAGTTCTTC	CSVSVIAGANNEQFF
TRBV7-9	-	TRBJ1-3	-	TGTGCCAGCAGTAAAATGGGCTCTGGAAACACCATATATTTT	CASSKMGSGNTIYF
TRBV7-9	-	TRBJ1-5	-	TGTGCCAGCAGTCCCCGGCGGATTTATAGTGCCAATCAGCCCCAGCATTTT	CASSPRRIYSANQPQHF
TRBV27	-	TRBJ1-2	TRBD1	TGTGCCAGCAGTTTCCAGGGGGACTATGGCTACACCTTC	CASSFQGDYGYTF
TRBV15	-	TRBJ2-6	-	TGTGCCACCAGCAGAGTTATCTCTGGGGCCAACGTCCTGACTTTC	CATSRVISGANVLTF
TRBV10-3	-	TRBJ2-1	TRBD2	TGTGCCATCAGAGCCGGGACTAGCGAGCAGTTCTTC	CAIRAGTSEQFF
TRBV27	-	TRBJ1-1	-	TGTGCCAGCAGTTTGTTCCCAGGGTTAGGCACTGAAGCTTTCTTT	CASSLFPGLGTEAFF
TRBV9	-	TRBJ1-6	TRBD1	TGTGCCAGCAGCATGCGCCGGGACAGGGGAAATTCACCCCTCCACTTT	CASSMRRDRGNSPLHF
TRBV9	-	TRBJ1-1	-	TGTGCCAGCAGCGGGGGGGACTCGTTTAACACTGAAGCTTTCTTT	CASSGGDSFNTEAFF
TRBV10-3	-	TRBJ2-7	-	TGTGCCATCAGTTACGGAAGCACCTACGAGCAGTACTTC	CAISYGSTYEQYF
TRBV30	-	TRBJ1-2	-	TGTGCCTGGAGTGCCGGATCTAACTATGGCTACACCTTC	CAWSAGSNYGYTF
TRBV19	-	TRBJ1-1	-	TGTGCCAGTAGTGCGGCGAGGAACACTGAAGCTTTCTTT	CASSAARNTEAFF
TRBV28	-	TRBJ2-3	TRBD2	TGTGCCAGCAACCCTAGAGGACTAGGCGTAATAGATACGCAGTATTTT	CASNPRGLGVIDTQYF
TRBV5-6	-	TRBJ1-3	-	TGTGCCAGCAGCTTGGCCCACCGGCTGAAATCTGGAAACACCATATATTTT	CASSLAHRLKSGNTIYF
TRBV7-9	-	TRBJ1-6	TRBD1	TGTGCCAGCAGCTTAACAGGGGACTCACCCCTCCACTTT	CASSLTGDSPLHF
TRBV2	few	TRBJ1-1	-	TGTGCCAGCAGTGACCTGAAATACACTGAAGCTTTCTTT	CASSDLKYTEAFF
TRBV9	-	TRBJ2-3	-	TGTGCCAGCAGCGAACTAGGTGGGGGAGCAGATACGCAGTATTTT	CASSELGGGADTQYF
TRBV10-2	-	TRBJ2-2	TRBD2	TGCGCCAGCAGGGGTAGGACTAGCGGGGCCATAAACACCGGGGAGCTGTTTTTT	CASRGRTSGAINTGELFF
TRBV18	-	TRBJ2-5	-	TGTGCCAGCTCCGGCTCCCAAGAGACCCAGTACTTC	CASSGSQETQYF
TRBV9	once	TRBJ2-7	TRBD2	TGTGCCAGCAGCCTTAACGGGGGGTACGAGCAGTACTTC	CASSLNGGYEQYF
TRBV14	-	TRBJ1-3	-	TGTGCCAGCAGCCAAGGATTTGTAGAAGGAAACACCATATATTTT	CASSQGFVEGNTIYF
TRBV6-6	-	TRBJ1-5	-	TGTGCCAGCAGTCCCCAGTGGGGGGCCGACAATCAGCCCCAGCATTTT	CASSPQWGADNQPQHF
TRBV2	-	TRBJ1-4	-	TGTGCCAGCAGAACGACAGGACATAGGAATGAAAAACTGTTTTTT	CASRTTGHRNEKLFF
TRBV9	-	TRBJ1-6	-	TGTGCCAGCAGCGTAGGGAATTATAATTCACCCCTCCACTTT	CASSVGNYNSPLHF
TRBV2	once	TRBJ2-3	-	TGTGCCAGCAGGGGGGGACCAAAGTCCCCCCATACGCAGTATTTT	CASRGGPKSPHTQYF
TRBV27	few	TRBJ2-3	-	TGTGCCAGCAGTTTATTCGCGGGCACAGATACGCAGTATTTT	CASSLFAGTDTQYF
TRBV6-1	-	TRBJ1-1	TRBD1	TGTGCCAGCAGTGGCGAGGGGGCGGTTGGAACTGAAGCTTTCTTT	CASSGEGAVGTEAFF
TRBV9	-	TRBJ2-3	-	TGTGCCAGCAGCCGCAGTGGAGATACGCAGTATTTT	CASSRSGDTQYF
TRBV7-6	-	TRBJ2-2	TRBD2	TGTGCCAGCAGCACACAGCGGGGGTGGGACACCGGGGAGCTGTTTTTT	CASSTQRGWDTGELFF
TRBV5-4	once	TRBJ2-1	-	TGTGCCACCGGGCAGGGACACAATGAGCAGTTCTTC	CATGQGHNEQFF
TRBV5-1	-	TRBJ2-3	-	TGCGCCAGTCGCTGGACGAGCACAGATACGCAGTATTTT	CASRWTSTDTQYF
TRBV5-8	-	TRBJ1-5	TRBD1	TGTGCCAGCAGCTTCCCGACAGGGAGAGCGGAGCCCCAGCATTTT	CASSFPTGRAEPQHF
TRBV27	-	TRBJ2-7	-	TGTGCCAGCAGTTTAAGTCCCCTGTACGAGCAGTACTTC	CASSLSPLYEQYF
TRBV4-3	once	TRBJ1-2	TRBD1	TGCGCCAGCAGCCGCCGGGACAGCCACTTC	CASSRRDSHF
TRBV4-1	-	TRBJ2-2	-	TGCGCCAGCAGCCAAGAAAGGGGACGGAACACCGGGGAGCTGTTTTTT	CASSQERGRNTGELFF
TRBV6-5	-	TRBJ1-5	-	TGTGCCAGCAGTTACTCAGTACTGAATAATCAGCCCCAGCATTTT	CASSYSVLNNQPQHF
TRBV28	-	TRBJ2-7	-	TGTGCCAGCAGCCCAGGGGGGGGCTACGAGCAGTACTTC	CASSPGGGYEQYF
TRBV7-8	-	TRBJ2-7	-	TGTGCCAGCAGCCGCAAGGGGTCAGCCGAGCAGTACTTC	CASSRKGSAEQYF
TRBV2	-	TRBJ2-3	TRBD2	TGTGCCAGCAGTGGTAGCGGGGTTCGCCCTAGCACAGATACGCAGTATTTT	CASSGSGVRPSTDTQYF
TRBV6-5	-	TRBJ2-5	TRBD2	TGTGCCAGCACAAACGGGGGGTCAGAGACCCAGTACTTC	CASTNGGSETQYF
TRBV5-1	-	TRBJ1-6	-	TGCGCCAGCTCGACCTCCGGGACCTATTCACCCCTCCACTTT	CASSTSGTYSPLHF